What follows are 18 T cell receptor beta chains derived from one specimen sequenced in a study of metastatic and nonmetastatic thyroid tumors. No treatment had been given to any patient before thyroid surgery. TCRdb ran MiXCR on the PCR reads. The data show about 25,000 clones, roughly an eighth seen once. Sample: blood. The receptors come from a female donor with papillary thyroid cancer or a benign thyroid nodule (not recorded which). Some clones in this sample may be carry-over from other donors' samples.

The chain couples TRBV5-5 to TRBJ1-1; a weak D match, TRBD1 (6 bases). Germline V gives CDR1 SGHKS, CDR2 YYEKEE (reference sequence). Deletions cut 4 bases from V and 5 bases from J, with 21 bases between. The CDR3 runs to 16 residues. CDR3 nucleotide sequence: TGTGCCAGCAGCACTCCTTCGGCACAGGGAATTACTGAAGCTTTCTTT. This translates into CASSTPSAQGITEAFF.

In this sample, this clone turned up many times. J is TRBJ2-1 and V is TRBV6-6; TRBD1 aligns across 8 bases. Unmatched junction bases numbered 3, after V lost 2 bases and J lost 3 bases. Germline lookup yields CDR1 MNHNY and CDR2 SVGAGI (reference sequence). CDR3 size: 15 residues. The CDR3 DNA follows: TGTGCCAGCAGTTACGCAGGGGGCATCTACAATGAGCAGTTCTTC. Protein product: CASSYAGGIYNEQFF.

This clone was observed many times. The chain uses TRBV20-1 and TRBJ1-5; TRBD1 agrees at 7 bases. The CDR3 runs 14 residues. Germline V lookup: CDR1 DFQATT, CDR2 SNEGSKA (reference sequence). The J segment lost 1 base and the V segment lost 5 bases, leaving 5 bases of the junction unmatched. The DNA for the CDR3 is TGCAGTGCTGGGGGACAGTTAAGCAATCAGCCCCAGCATTTT. It encodes CSAGGQLSNQPQHF.

The rearrangement links TRBV6-4 to TRBJ1-6; D is unclear. Trimming shortened V by 1 base and J by 7 bases, and 5 bases separated the two germline ends. Germline V gene sequence: CDR1 MRHNA, CDR2 SNTAGT. The CDR3 sequence is 13 residues long. The CDR3 loop is CASSDWPNSPLHF. In DNA form, the CDR3 reads TGTGCCAGCAGTGACTGGCCGAATTCACCCCTCCACTTT.

In its sample, this clone was seen many times. V is TRBV28 and J is TRBJ1-5; a possible D gene is TRBD1 (6 bases). Germline-derived CDR1 and CDR2 are MDHEN and SYDVKM. Trimming took 2 bases from V and 4 from J, leaving 15 bases between them. This CDR3 contains 16 residues. The CDR3 nucleotides read TGTGCCAGCAGTTTAAGTGGGACAAACCCTAATCAGCCCCAGCATTTT. It specifies CASSLSGTNPNQPQHF.

This clone was picked up many times. Other nucleotide sequences in the sample specify the same CDR3. The chain combines TRBV3-1 with TRBJ1-1; no clear D gene. With 3 bases removed from V and 4 bases from J, the gap between germline ends came to 3 bases. In germline, CDR1 is LGHDT, CDR2 YNNKEL (reference sequence). The CDR3 contains 11 residues. CDR3 DNA: TGTGCCAGCAGCCAGAGCACTGAAGCTTTCTTT. This codes for CASSQSTEAFF. The full variable domain, its missing parts supplied by reference TRBV3-1 and TRBJ1-1, is DTAVSQTPKYLVTQMGNDKSIKCEQNLGHDTMYWYKQDSKKFLKIMFSYNNKELIINETVPNRFSPKSPDKAHLNLHINSLELGDSAVYFCASSQSTEAFFGQGTRLTVV.

This clone was recorded many times. This sequence joins TRBV12-5 and TRBJ2-7; tentative D call: TRBD2 (6 bases). The ends were cut back, 0 bases at V and 3 bases at J, with 21 bases in the middle. Germline assignment: CDR1 LGHNT and CDR2 FRNRAP. CDR3 length: 18 amino acids. CDR3 coding DNA: TGTGCTAGTGGTTTGGTAATAAGTGCTGGAGGGCCGCTCTACGAGCAGTACTTC. This encodes CASGLVISAGGPLYEQYF.

This clone appeared many times. This chain connects TRBV18 to TRBJ2-6; 10 bases are shared with TRBD2. The CDR3 has 17 residues. The V gene's germline CDR1 is KGHSH and CDR2 LQKENI. The trim removed 4 bases at V and 0 bases at J, leaving 3 bases unmatched. CDR3 region: CASSRGLAASGANVLTF. CDR3 in DNA: TGTGCCAGCTCACGAGGACTAGCGGCCTCTGGGGCCAACGTCCTGACTTTC.

This clone was seen ten or more times. The chain has TRBV6-1 and TRBJ2-7; D is possibly TRBD2 (5 bases). Germline CDR1 reads MNHNS; CDR2 reads SASEGT. V shed 8 bases and J shed 9 bases, with 20 bases lying between them. The CDR3 is 13 residues long. The CDR3: CASRPEGRRRQYF. In nucleotides, the CDR3 is TGTGCCAGCCGCCCTGAGGGTCGGCGGAGGCAGTACTTC.

This clone has at least ten counts. This chain links TRBV10-3 with TRBJ2-7; TRBD2 agrees at 15 bases. The germline V gene encodes CDR1 ENHRY and CDR2 SYGVKD. This CDR3 is built from 16 residues. The J segment lost 2 bases and the V segment lost 7 bases, leaving 6 bases of the junction unmatched. The CDR3 sequence is CAITKGLAGGTYEQYF. CDR3 DNA sequence: TGTGCCATCACCAAGGGACTAGCGGGAGGTACCTACGAGCAGTACTTC.

In this sample, this clone turned up many times. V usage is TRBV7-6 and J usage is TRBJ1-3; 9 bases agree with TRBD1. V shed 5 bases, J shed 1 base, and the junction held 6 bases outside the gene matches. The germline gives CDR1 SGHVS, CDR2 FNYEAQ. The CDR3 is 16 residues long. DNA of the CDR3: TGTGCCAGCAGCCTCAACAGGGGGCTGTCTGGAAACACCATATATTTT. Amino acid sequence: CASSLNRGLSGNTIYF.

This clone has ten or more counts. The chain has TRBV6-1 and TRBJ1-5; D remains unclear. CDR1 MNHNS and CDR2 SASEGT come from the germline V gene. The CDR3 has 15 amino acids. V lost 6 bases and J lost 0, with 12 bases in between. DNA for the CDR3: TGTGCCAGCAGAAGACTGATAAATAGCAATCAGCCCCAGCATTTT. Translation: CASRRLINSNQPQHF.

About this clone: One junction end disagrees with the germline gene, perhaps due to a read error. The CDR3 DNA reads as TGTTCCAGCACGAGCGGCTCCTCCACAGATACGCAGTATTTT. Protein sequence: CSSTSGSSTDTQYF. V is TRBV5-1 and J is TRBJ2-3; possibly TRBD2 for D (5 bases). Germline V CDR1 and CDR2: SGHRS, YFSETQ. The CDR3 runs to 14 residues. Looking up the rest from reference TRBV5-1 and TRBJ2-3 gives the full variable domain: KAGVTQTPRYLIKTRGQQVTLSCSPISGHRSVSWYQQTPGQGLQFLFEYFSETQRNKGNFPGRFSGRQFSNSRSEMNVSTLELGDSALYLCSSTSGSSTDTQYFGPGTRLTVL.

This clone was found many times. This chain uses TRBV7-9 with TRBJ1-4, with D perhaps TRBD1 (6 bases). This CDR3 region has 15 residues. With 5 bases removed from V and 10 bases from J, the gap between germline ends came to 20 bases. The germline CDR1 and CDR2 sequences are SEHNR and FQNEAQ (reference sequence). Here the CDR3 DNA reads TGTGCCAGCAGCCCGGAACAGGGAAATGACGGAAAACTGTTTTTT. Residues: CASSPEQGNDGKLFF.

This clone showed up many times. V and J are TRBV5-8 and TRBJ1-5, with D tentatively TRBD1 (5 bases). Germline CDR1 is SGHTS and CDR2 is YDEGEE. V was pared by 2 bases and J by 4 bases, with 13 bases between. CDR3 length equals 15 residues. DNA of the CDR3: TGTGCCAGCAGCTTTGTCCCGGGGGGAAATCAGCCCCAGCATTTT. It specifies CASSFVPGGNQPQHF. Looking up the rest from reference TRBV5-8 and TRBJ1-5 gives the full variable domain: EAGVTQSPTHLIKTRGQQATLRCSPISGHTSVYWYQQALGLGLQFLLWYDEGEERNRGNFPPRFSGRQFPNYSSELNVNALELEDSALYLCASSFVPGGNQPQHFGDGTRLSIL.

The table lists this clone with many counts. The gene calls are TRBV18 and TRBJ2-1; D possibly uses TRBD1 or TRBD2 (5 bases each). Germline V CDR1 and CDR2: KGHSH, LQKENI. The length of the CDR3 is 15 residues. Trimming cost V 0 bases and J 11 bases, with 17 bases left between them. CDR3 amino acids: CASSPPGTGTSKQFF. CDR3 in DNA: TGTGCCAGCTCACCACCCGGGACGGGGACCTCAAAGCAGTTCTTC.

The table lists this clone with many counts. One end of the junction varies from germline; a read error may be responsible. This rearrangement joins TRBV20-1 to TRBJ2-5; D is uncertain. This CDR3 is 13 amino acids long. Germline V gene data show CDR1 as DFQATT and CDR2 as SNEGSKA (reference sequence). The CDR3 nucleotides are TGCAGTGCCAGAGAAATAGGGCAAGAGACCCAGTACTTC. This encodes CSAREIGQETQYF.

This clone occurred a few times. The genes are TRBV6-1 and TRBJ1-2, with TRBD1 matching over 8 bases. The CDR3 contains 13 residues. Germline V CDR1 and CDR2: MNHNS, SASEGT. The V and J ends lost 3 bases and 7 bases, in that order; junction bases with no gene match: 4. The CDR3 sequence is CASSEFRGLGYTF. The DNA of the CDR3 is TGTGCCAGCAGTGAGTTCAGGGGGCTTGGCTACACCTTC.